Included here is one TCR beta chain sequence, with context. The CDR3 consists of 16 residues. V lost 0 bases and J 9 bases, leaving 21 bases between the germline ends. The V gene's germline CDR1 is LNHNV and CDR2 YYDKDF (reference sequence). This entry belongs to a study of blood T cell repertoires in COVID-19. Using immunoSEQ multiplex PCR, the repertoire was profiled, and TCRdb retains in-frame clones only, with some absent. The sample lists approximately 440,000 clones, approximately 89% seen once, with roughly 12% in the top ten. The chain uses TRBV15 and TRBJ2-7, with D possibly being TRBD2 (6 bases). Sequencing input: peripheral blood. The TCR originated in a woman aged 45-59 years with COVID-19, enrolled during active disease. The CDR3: CATSRDRGGVGGVQYF. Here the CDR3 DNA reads TGTGCCACCAGCAGAGATCGTGGCGGGGTGGGTGGTGTGCAGTACTTC.